What follows describes a single TCR beta chain. The antigen it recognizes is unknown. Within one base of it there is no much larger clone, and no base qualities were kept. The data belong to a study of blood T cells in healthy people across ages (dated by TCRdb to between 2014 and 2017). About the investigation overall: In model experiments, template switching captured about one uniquely barcoded TCR beta cDNA molecule for every two T cells. The donors were divided into four age groups: young (average around 17 years), middle-aged (approximately 41), aged (roughly 66) and long-lived (about 84). To avoid experimental bias, donors of different ages were spread randomly across the sequencing lanes. Using the same blood draw, the study looked at two additional independent replicas of 1 million unique cDNA reads for two donors, one aged 18 to 29 and the other aged 80 or older. The study measured age-related changes in TCR beta repertoire diversity using deep sequencing normalized with unique cDNA molecular identifiers.

Deletion took 5 bases off V and 3 bases off J, with a span of 14 bases between the germline ends. Based on the germline V gene (reference sequence), the CDR1 and CDR2 sequences are DFQATT and SNEGSKA. The CDR3 goes from the cysteine to the phenylalanine over 13 residues. The retained sequence is limited to the CDR3, 39 bases, with the frame set at the first base. To prepare the library, 5' RACE was applied. Sequencing was performed on an Illumina HiSeq 2500. A second roughly 7 to 11 cycle PCR used a sample-barcoded 5' primer and a J-beta primer mix. A unique molecular identifier was introduced onto each TCR beta cDNA molecule by a template-switch 5' adaptor carrying 12 random nucleotides. Each sample yielded at least 3 million CDR3-containing paired-end reads. All of the RNA was converted into first-strand cDNA using the Mint cDNA synthesis kit, with a TRBC-specific oligonucleotide serving as the primer. All cDNA was treated with uracil-DNA glycosylase and then went through a first 18-cycle PCR with the universal primers M1SS and BC2_uni_R. Per the original workflow: Each sample was normalized by randomly selecting 1 million high-quality reads, each carrying a distinct molecular identifier. Reads with shared molecular identifiers were discarded instead of being binned into consensus sequences. MiTCR, with a Q25 quality threshold and the strictest error-elimination algorithm, was used for CDR3 identification, clonotype clustering and error correction. A nonparametric unseen species model using Euler transformation provided a lower-bound estimate of total TCR beta diversity. Starting from the raw public reads, TCRdb applied fastp trimming at Q25, assembled clones with MiXCR and retained in-frame beta chains. Rows are combined by CDR3 protein, so each entry shows the most common genes and DNA. TCRdb's processing, not the authors', yielded these V and J calls. Here the sample has approximately 1.5 million distinct CDR3 sequences; 30% to 35% occur a single time. Clones ranked in the top ten supply 10% to 12% of the sample.

Systemically healthy Caucasian individuals from Russia, approximately 39 in total and aged roughly 6 to 100 years, were included as donors. Ten milliliters of peripheral blood were drawn from each donor into EDTA-treated Vacutainer tubes. Ficoll-Paque density-gradient centrifugation was used to isolate PBMCs, with at least 7 million per sample. Total RNA, at least 5 micrograms per sample, was extracted from PBMCs with Trizol reagent. The percentages of naive CD45RAhigh/CD27high T cells were determined by flow cytometry on a PBMC aliquot from every donor. Results and caveats for the whole study, not just this receptor: Total diversity estimates from one million sequenced T cells were considered lower bounds and underestimates. Observed TCR beta diversity correlated strongly with the percentage of naive T cells measured by flow cytometry. The long-lived group showed more naive CD4+ T cells, fewer expanded clones and increased TCR diversity than the aged group, suggesting age selection. Since profiling was done on bulk unsorted PBMCs, naive and antigen-experienced compartments could not be conclusively compared. Because the CMV infection status of the donors was unknown, age-related changes in expanded clonotypes may potentially have been confounded. Observed TCR beta diversity per million T cells fell roughly linearly with age, and a significant reduction was already apparent by age around 36.

The sequenced sample consisted of blood. The sequence joins TRBV20-1 to TRBJ2-7, with no confident D gene call. This sequence was found in a woman in her twenties or thirties in good health. CDR3 loop: CSARGTGYYEQYF. The nucleotide sequence reads TGCAGTGCTCGCGGTACTGGTTACTACGAGCAGTACTTC.